This T cell receptor (beta chain) is drawn from a study of OX40 agonist ivuxolimab in advanced cancers. Turning to the study itself: Age averaged approximately 60 years (range about 20 to 79), and roughly 80% were male.

Germline V gives CDR1 PRHDT, CDR2 FYEKMQ (reference sequence). Unmatched junction bases numbered 11, after V lost 8 bases and J lost 0 bases. The CDR3 has 17 residues. TCRdb's table, derived via immunoSEQ multiplex PCR, lists solely in-frame clones and lacks some. The sample records roughly 15,000 clones, approximately 94% being singletons. This TCR came from an adult with an advanced solid tumor such as melanoma, head and neck, liver or kidney cancer. The chain combines TRBV13 with TRBJ1-3, with TRBD1 identical over 9 bases. The sample here was CD4+ or CD8+ T cells sorted from blood, taken in a trial of the OX40 agonist ivuxolimab. The CDR3 region has the DNA TGTGCCAGCTTTGGGACAGGGACCCCGACCTCTGGAAACACCATATATTTT. Residues: CASFGTGTPTSGNTIYF. Full variable domain (missing parts from reference TRBV13 and TRBJ1-3): AAGVIQSPRHLIKEKRETATLKCYPIPRHDTVYWYQQGPGQDPQFLISFYEKMQSDKGSIPDRFSAQQFSDYHSELNMSSLELGDSALYFCASFGTGTPTSGNTIYFGEGSWLTVV.